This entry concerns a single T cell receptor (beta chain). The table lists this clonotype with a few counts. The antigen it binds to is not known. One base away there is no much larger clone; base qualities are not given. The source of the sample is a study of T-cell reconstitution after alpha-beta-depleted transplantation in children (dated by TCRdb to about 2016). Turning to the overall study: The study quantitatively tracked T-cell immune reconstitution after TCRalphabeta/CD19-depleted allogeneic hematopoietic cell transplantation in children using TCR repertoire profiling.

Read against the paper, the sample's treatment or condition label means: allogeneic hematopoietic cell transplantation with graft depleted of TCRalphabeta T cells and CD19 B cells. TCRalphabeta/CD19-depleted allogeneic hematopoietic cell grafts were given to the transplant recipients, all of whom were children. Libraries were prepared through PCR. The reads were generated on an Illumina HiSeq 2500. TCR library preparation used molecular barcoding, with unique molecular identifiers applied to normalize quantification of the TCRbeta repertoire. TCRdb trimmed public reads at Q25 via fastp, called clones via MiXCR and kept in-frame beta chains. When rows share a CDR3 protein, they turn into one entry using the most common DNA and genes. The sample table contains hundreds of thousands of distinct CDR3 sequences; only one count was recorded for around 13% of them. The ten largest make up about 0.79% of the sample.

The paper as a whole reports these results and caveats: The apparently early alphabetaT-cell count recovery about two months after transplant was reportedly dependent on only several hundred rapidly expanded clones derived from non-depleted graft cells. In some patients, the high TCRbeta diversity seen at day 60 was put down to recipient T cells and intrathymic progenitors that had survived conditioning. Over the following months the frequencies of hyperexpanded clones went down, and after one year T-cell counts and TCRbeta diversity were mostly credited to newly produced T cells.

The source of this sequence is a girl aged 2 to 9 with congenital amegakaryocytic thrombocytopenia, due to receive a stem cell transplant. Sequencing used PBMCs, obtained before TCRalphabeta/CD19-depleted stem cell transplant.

The DNA sequence is TGCAGTGCTTATGGTGGGAGGGCTTACAATGAGCAGTTCTTC. Translated, this gives CSAYGGRAYNEQFF. In this chain, TRBV20-1 is recombined with TRBJ2-1, with TRBD2 matching 7 junction bases. The germline V and J ends show losses of 5 bases and 4 bases respectively, and no gene match explains 8 bases of the junction. Spanning cysteine to phenylalanine, the CDR3 consists of 14 amino acids. The retained sequence is limited to the CDR3, 42 bases, with the frame set at the first base. As encoded in the germline V gene (reference sequence), CDR1 is DFQATT while CDR2 is SNEGSKA.